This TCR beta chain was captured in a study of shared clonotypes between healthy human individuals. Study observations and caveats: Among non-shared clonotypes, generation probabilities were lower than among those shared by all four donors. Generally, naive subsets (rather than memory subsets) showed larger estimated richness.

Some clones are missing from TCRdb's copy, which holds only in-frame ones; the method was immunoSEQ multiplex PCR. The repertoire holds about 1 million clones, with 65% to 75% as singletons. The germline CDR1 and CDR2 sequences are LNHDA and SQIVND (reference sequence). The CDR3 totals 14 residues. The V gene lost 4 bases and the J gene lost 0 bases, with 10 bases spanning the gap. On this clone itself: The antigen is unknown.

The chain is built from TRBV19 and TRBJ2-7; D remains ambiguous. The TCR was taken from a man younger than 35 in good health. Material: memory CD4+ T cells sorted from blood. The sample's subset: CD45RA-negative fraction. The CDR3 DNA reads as TGTGCCAGTAGTAGAGCCGGTTACTCCTACGAGCAGTACTTC. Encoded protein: CASSRAGYSYEQYF.